The rows below give T cell receptor beta chains drawn from one sample of a study of OX40 agonist ivuxolimab in advanced cancers. TCRdb's table, derived via immunoSEQ multiplex PCR, lists solely in-frame clones and lacks some. Of under 140,000 clones in the sample, roughly nine tenths were seen once. Sequencing was performed on CD4+ or CD8+ T cells sorted from blood, taken in a trial of the OX40 agonist ivuxolimab. The origin of the receptors is an adult with an advanced solid tumor such as melanoma, head and neck, liver or kidney cancer. Both conserved end residues are part of each CDR3. A row's size may be missing; if present it is once, few, many or a size class.

v_gene: TRBV14; abundance: .; CDR3aa: CASSRYGGTYEQYF
v_gene: TRBV30; abundance: .; CDR3aa: CAWGIIGSNEKLFF
v_gene: TRBV5-1; abundance: .; CDR3aa: CASSLAPTQSSYEQYF
v_gene: TRBV28; abundance: .; CDR3aa: CARRPGLQVHIADTQYF
v_gene: TRBV6-6; abundance: few; CDR3aa: CASSYPNSGLQETQYF
v_gene: TRBV7-2; abundance: .; CDR3aa: CASSFGQGQSGGELFF
v_gene: TRBV28; abundance: once; CDR3aa: CASSRTVNYGYTF
v_gene: TRBV9; abundance: .; CDR3aa: CASSVGGGISYEQYF
v_gene: TRBV15; abundance: .; CDR3aa: CATSRDIETQYF
v_gene: TRBV19; abundance: few; CDR3aa: CASSIPGSFGLNTEAFF
v_gene: TRBV25-1; abundance: few; CDR3aa: CASRPQGLDGYTF
v_gene: TRBV4-1; abundance: .; CDR3aa: CASSQIGQFNEKLFF
v_gene: TRBV4-2; abundance: .; CDR3aa: CASSHDRAYSNQPQHF
v_gene: TRBV15; abundance: once; CDR3aa: CATSSLDSEQYF
v_gene: TRBV7-2; abundance: once; CDR3aa: CASSRRRYGYTF
v_gene: TRBV28; abundance: .; CDR3aa: CASSVPGPPAGKLFF
v_gene: TRBV5-1; abundance: .; CDR3aa: CASSLAQGMGEKLVF
v_gene: TRBV28; abundance: .; CDR3aa: CASKRTDTDTQYF
v_gene: TRBV21-1; abundance: once; CDR3aa: CASSKGEGGAGEGPEAFF
v_gene: TRBV6-1; abundance: .; CDR3aa: CASSEFAGGSYNEQFF
v_gene: TRBV6-1; abundance: .; CDR3aa: CASRDSGNTIYF
v_gene: TRBV11-1; abundance: .; CDR3aa: CASSLGTYNTDTQYF